This TCR beta chain is drawn from a study of control samples from healthy donors and cancer patients. Germline values: CDR1 PRHDT, CDR2 FYEKMQ (reference sequence). The CDR3 spans 11 residues. In regard to this clone: One end of the junction fails to match germline, which may point to a read error.

The table came from immunoSEQ multiplex PCR; TCRdb's copy has only in-frame clones and leaves some out. Of 120,000 or so clones listed, around 87% are singletons. The sequence was obtained from a man aged 60 to 75 in good health. The sequencing sample was made of blood. The chain uses TRBV13 and TRBJ1-1; no firm D call. The CDR3: CAGSGETEAFF. The DNA for the CDR3 is TGTGCCGGCAGCGGGGAAACTGAAGCTTTCTTT.